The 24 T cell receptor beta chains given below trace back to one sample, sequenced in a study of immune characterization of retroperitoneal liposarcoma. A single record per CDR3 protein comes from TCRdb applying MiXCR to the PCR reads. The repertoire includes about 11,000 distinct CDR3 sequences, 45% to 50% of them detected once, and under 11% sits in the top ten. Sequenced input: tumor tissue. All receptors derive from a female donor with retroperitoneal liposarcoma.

The CDR3 is CASSNSFRDTQYF. The DNA for the CDR3 is TGTGCCAGCAGCAACTCCTTCAGAGATACGCAGTATTTT. This chain uses TRBV6-8 with TRBJ2-3; no firm D call. In germline, CDR1 is MNHGY, CDR2 SAAAGT. This CDR3 comprises 13 residues. The germline V and J ends were trimmed by 6 bases and 5 bases, with 12 bases remaining between them.

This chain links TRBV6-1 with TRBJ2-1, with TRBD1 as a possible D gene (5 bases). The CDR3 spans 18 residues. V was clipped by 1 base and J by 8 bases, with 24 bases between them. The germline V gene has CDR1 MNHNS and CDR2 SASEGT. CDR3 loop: CASSEVIISSRVKDEQFF. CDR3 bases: TGTGCCAGCAGTGAAGTAATAATCTCAAGCAGGGTCAAAGATGAGCAGTTCTTC.

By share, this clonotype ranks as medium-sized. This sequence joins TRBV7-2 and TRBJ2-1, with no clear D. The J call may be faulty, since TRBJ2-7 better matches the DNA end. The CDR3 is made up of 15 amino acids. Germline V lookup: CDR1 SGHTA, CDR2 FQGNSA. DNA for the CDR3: TGTGCCAGCAGCTTAGACCCGGGTAGCTTCAGCGAGCAGTACTTC. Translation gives CASSLDPGSFSEQYF.

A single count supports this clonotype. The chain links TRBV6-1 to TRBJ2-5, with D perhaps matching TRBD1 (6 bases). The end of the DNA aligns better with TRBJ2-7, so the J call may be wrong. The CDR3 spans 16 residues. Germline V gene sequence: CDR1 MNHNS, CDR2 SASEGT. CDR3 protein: CASSRADRSIPNEQYF. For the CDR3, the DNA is TGTGCCAGCAGCAGAGCGGACAGATCAATTCCGAACGAGCAGTACTTC.

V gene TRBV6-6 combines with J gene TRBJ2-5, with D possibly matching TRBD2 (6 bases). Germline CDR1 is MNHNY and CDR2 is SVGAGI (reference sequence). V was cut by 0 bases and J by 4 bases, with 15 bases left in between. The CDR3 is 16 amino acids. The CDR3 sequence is CASSYSKVGGGETQYF. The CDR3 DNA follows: TGTGCCAGCAGTTACTCGAAGGTTGGGGGAGGAGAGACCCAGTACTTC.

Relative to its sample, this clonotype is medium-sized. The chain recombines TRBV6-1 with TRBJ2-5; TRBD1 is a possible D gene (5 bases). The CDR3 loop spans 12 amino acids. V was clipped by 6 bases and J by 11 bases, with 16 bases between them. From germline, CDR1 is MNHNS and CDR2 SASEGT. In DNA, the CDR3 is TGTGCCAGCAGAGACAGTTCCCGTGAGCAGTACTTC. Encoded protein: CASRDSSREQYF.

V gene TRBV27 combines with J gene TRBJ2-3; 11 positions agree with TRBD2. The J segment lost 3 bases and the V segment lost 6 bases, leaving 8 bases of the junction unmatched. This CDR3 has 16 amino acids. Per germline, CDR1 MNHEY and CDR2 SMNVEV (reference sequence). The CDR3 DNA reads TGTGCCAGCAGGAGGGGTAGCGGGAGGGTTACAGATACGCAGTATTTT. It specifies CASRRGSGRVTDTQYF.

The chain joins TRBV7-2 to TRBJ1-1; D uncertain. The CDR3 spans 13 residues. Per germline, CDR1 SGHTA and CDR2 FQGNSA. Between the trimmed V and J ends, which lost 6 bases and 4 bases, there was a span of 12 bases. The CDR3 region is CASSYNKITEAFF. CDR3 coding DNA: TGTGCCAGCAGTTACAACAAAATCACTGAAGCTTTCTTT.

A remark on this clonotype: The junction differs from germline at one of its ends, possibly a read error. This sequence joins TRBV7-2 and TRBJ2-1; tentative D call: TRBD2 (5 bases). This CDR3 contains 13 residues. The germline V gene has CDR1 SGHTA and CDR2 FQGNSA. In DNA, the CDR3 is TGTGCCAGCAGCTCGTCCGGAGGCAATGGGCAGTTCTTC. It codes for CASSSSGGNGQFF.

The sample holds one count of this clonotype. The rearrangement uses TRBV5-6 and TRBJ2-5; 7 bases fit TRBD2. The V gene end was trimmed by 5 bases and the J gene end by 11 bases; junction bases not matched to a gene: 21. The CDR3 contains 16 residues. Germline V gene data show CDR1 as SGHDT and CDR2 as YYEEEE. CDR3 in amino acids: CASRFGLAATYNEQYF. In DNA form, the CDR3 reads TGTGCCAGCAGGTTCGGGCTAGCGGCCACCTACAATGAGCAGTACTTC.

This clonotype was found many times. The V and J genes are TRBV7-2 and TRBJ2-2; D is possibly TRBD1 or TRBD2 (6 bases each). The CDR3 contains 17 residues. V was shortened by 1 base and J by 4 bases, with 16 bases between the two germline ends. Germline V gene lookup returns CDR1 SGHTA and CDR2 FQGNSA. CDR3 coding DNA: TGTGCCAGCAGCTTAGACGGGACATCGGGGGCCACCGGGGAGCTGTTTTTT. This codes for CASSLDGTSGATGELFF.

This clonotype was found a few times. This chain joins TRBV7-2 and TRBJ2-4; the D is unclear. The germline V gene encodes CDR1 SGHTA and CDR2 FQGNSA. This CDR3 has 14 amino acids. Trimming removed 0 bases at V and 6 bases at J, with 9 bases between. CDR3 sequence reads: CASSLAAGLNIQYF. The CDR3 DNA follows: TGTGCCAGCAGCTTAGCCGCCGGCCTAAACATTCAGTACTTC.

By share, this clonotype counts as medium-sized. The CDR3 DNA sequence: TGTGCCAGCACAACCAAGCGCGGGACTAGCGGGTTTAATGAGCAGTTCTTC. It translates to CASTTKRGTSGFNEQFF. The genes are TRBV6-1 and TRBJ2-1; 12 bases map to TRBD2. Germline CDR1 and CDR2: MNHNS and SASEGT. The CDR3 runs to 17 residues. Germline trimming cut 7 bases from V and 7 bases from J; bases unmatched to any gene: 14.

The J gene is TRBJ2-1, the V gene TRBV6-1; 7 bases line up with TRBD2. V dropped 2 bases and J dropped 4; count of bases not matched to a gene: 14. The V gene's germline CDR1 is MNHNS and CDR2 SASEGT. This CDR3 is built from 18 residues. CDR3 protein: CASSEFGGGPGTYNEQFF. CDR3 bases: TGTGCCAGCAGTGAATTTGGGGGAGGGCCTGGTACTTACAATGAGCAGTTCTTC.

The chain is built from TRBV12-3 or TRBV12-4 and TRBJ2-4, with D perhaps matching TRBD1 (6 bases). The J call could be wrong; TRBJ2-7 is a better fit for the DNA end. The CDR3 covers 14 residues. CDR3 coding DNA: TGTGCCAGCAGTAGACAGGAGGTAGCGTACGAGCAGTACTTC. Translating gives CASSRQEVAYEQYF.

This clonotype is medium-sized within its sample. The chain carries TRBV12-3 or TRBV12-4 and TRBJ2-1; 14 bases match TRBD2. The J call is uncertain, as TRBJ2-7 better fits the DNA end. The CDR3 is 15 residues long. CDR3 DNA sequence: TGTGCCAGCAGTCTAGGGACTAGCGGGAGCGGTGAGCAGTACTTC. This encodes CASSLGTSGSGEQYF.

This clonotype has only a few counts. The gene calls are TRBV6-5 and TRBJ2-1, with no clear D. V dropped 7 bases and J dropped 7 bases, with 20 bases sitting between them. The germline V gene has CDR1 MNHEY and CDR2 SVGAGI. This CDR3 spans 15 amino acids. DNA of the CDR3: TGTGCCAGCACGGCGTACCCAACAAATTATAATGAGCAGTTCTTC. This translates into CASTAYPTNYNEQFF.

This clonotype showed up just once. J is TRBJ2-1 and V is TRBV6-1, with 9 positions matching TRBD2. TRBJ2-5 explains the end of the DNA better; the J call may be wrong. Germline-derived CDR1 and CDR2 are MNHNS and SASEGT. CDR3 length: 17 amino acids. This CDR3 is CASSPQKVAGGPETQYF. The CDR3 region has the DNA TGTGCCAGCAGTCCCCAGAAGGTCGCGGGAGGGCCTGAGACCCAGTACTTC.

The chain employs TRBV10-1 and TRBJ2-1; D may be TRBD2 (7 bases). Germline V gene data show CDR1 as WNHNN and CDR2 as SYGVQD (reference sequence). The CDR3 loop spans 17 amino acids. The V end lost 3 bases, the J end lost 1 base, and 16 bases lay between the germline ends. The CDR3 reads CASSDPSGGGSYNEQFF. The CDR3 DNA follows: TGCGCCAGCAGTGACCCTAGCGGAGGGGGTTCCTACAATGAGCAGTTCTTC.

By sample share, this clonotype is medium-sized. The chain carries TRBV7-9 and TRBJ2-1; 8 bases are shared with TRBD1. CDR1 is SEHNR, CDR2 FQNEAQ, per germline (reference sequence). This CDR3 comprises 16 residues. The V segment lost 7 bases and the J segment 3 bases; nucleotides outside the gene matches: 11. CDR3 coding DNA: TGTGCCAGCATCCAATCCACAGGGGGATTCTACAATGAGCAGTTCTTC. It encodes CASIQSTGGFYNEQFF.

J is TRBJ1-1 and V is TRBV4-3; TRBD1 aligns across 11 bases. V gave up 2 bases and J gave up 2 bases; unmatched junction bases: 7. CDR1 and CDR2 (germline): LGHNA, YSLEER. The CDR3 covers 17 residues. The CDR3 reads CASSQRDRGGGNTEAFF. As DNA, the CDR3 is TGCGCCAGCAGCCAAAGGGACAGGGGGGGAGGAAACACTGAAGCTTTCTTT.

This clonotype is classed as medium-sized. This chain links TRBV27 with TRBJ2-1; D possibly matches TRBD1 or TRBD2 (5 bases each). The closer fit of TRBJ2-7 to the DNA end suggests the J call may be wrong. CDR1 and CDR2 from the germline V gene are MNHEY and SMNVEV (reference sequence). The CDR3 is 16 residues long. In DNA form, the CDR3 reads TGTGCCAGCAGTAGCCCGAGGGGACGCTCCTACAATGAGCAGTACTTC. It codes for CASSSPRGRSYNEQYF.

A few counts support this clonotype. CDR3 nucleotide sequence: TGCGCCAGCAGTCCCGGGACAGGGGGCAAAAATGAGCAGTTCTTC. Protein: CASSPGTGGKNEQFF. The chain uses TRBV10-2 and TRBJ2-1; 12 nucleotides match TRBD1. The V gene's germline CDR1 is WSHSY and CDR2 SAAADI. The CDR3 is made up of 15 amino acids. The V gene end was trimmed by 5 bases and the J gene end by 7 bases; junction bases not matched to a gene: 6.

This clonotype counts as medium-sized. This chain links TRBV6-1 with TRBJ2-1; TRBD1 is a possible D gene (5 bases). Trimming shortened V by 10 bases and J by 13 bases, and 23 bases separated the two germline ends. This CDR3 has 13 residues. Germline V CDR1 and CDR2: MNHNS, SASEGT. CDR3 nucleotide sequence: TGTGCCAACCGACAGTACCCACAAGAGACCCAGTTCTTC. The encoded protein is CANRQYPQETQFF.